The next 9 T cell receptor beta chains were all read from a single sample in a study of shared clonotypes between healthy human individuals. This table comes from immunoSEQ multiplex PCR, and its TCRdb copy is limited to in-frame clones, with some not included. Here the sample spans around 440,000 clones, approximately 71% being singletons. The sequenced sample consisted of PBMCs. The source is a woman aged 40-49 years in good health. Some clones in this sample may be carry-over from other donors' samples.

The chain has TRBV5-1 and TRBJ2-1, with no clear D. V lost 0 bases, J lost 8 bases, and 18 bases lay in between. CDR1 and CDR2 from the germline V gene are SGHRS and YFSETQ. CDR3 length: 16 residues. The DNA of the CDR3 is TGCGCCAGCAGCTTGGAGGCAGCGCCCGGCTTCGATGAGCAGTTCTTC. Translating it yields CASSLEAAPGFDEQFF.

This chain links TRBV28 with TRBJ2-3, with a tentative D call TRBD1 (6 bases). The CDR3 spans 16 residues. The germline V gene encodes CDR1 MDHEN and CDR2 SYDVKM. The V gene lost 6 bases and the J gene lost 4 bases, with 20 bases spanning the gap. The CDR3 reads CASSIAGDVAADTQYF. DNA for the CDR3: TGTGCCAGCAGCATAGCAGGGGACGTGGCTGCAGATACGCAGTATTTT.

The chain recombines TRBV5-8 with TRBJ1-1, with D unclear. V was clipped by 3 bases and J by 4 bases, with 10 bases between them. The CDR3 is 13 residues long. CDR1 is SGHTS and CDR2 is YDEGEE in the germline V gene. The CDR3 nucleotides are TGTGCCAGCAGCTCCCCGTATCTCACTGAAGCTTTCTTT. Protein sequence: CASSSPYLTEAFF. The full variable domain, with the rest looked up from reference TRBV5-8 and TRBJ1-1, is EAGVTQSPTHLIKTRGQQATLRCSPISGHTSVYWYQQALGLGLQFLLWYDEGEERNRGNFPPRFSGRQFPNYSSELNVNALELEDSALYLCASSSPYLTEAFFGQGTRLTVV.

Worth noting for this clone: A far larger clone is just one base off, so this is likely a read error. This chain joins TRBV10-3 and TRBJ1-5, with D uncertain. Germline-derived CDR1 and CDR2 are ENHRY and SYGVKD. Trimming took off 10 bases at V and 7 bases at J, with 17 bases between the two ends. This CDR3 comprises 13 residues. CDR3 amino acids: CATSRGLGQPQHF. The CDR3 region has the DNA TGTGCCACCAGCCGGGGTTTGGGGCAGCCCCAGCATTTT.

With regard to this clone: This sequence is one base from a far larger clone and is likely a read error. The chain is built from TRBV4-2 and TRBJ2-7; 12 bases map to TRBD2. The germline CDR1 and CDR2 sequences are LGHNA and YNFKEQ. V shed 3 bases and J 3 bases; nucleotides not matched to a gene: 15. The CDR3 sequence is 19 residues long. In DNA form, the CDR3 reads TGTGCCAGCAGCCAGGAAGGGACTAGCGGGCGAAGCCTAGTCTACGAGCAGTACTTC. Translation gives CASSQEGTSGRSLVYEQYF.

This clone was seen a few times. The chain employs TRBV28 and TRBJ1-1; TRBD1 agrees at 9 bases. Germline values: CDR1 MDHEN, CDR2 SYDVKM. V lost 1 base and J lost 11; bases outside the gene matches: 2. CDR3 size: 12 residues. The CDR3 reads CASSLYGQGAFF. The CDR3 bases are TGTGCCAGCAGTTTATACGGACAGGGGGCTTTCTTT. The complete variable domain, with remaining parts taken from reference TRBV28 and TRBJ1-1, reads DVKVTQSSRYLVKRTGEKVFLECVQDMDHENMFWYRQDPGLGLRLIYFSYDVKMKEKGDIPEGYSVSREKKERFSLILESASTNQTSMYLCASSLYGQGAFFGQGTRLTVV.

The chain employs TRBV28 and TRBJ2-7, with D maybe TRBD1 (5 bases). Trimming took off 6 bases at V and 2 bases at J, with 14 bases between the two ends. Germline V gives CDR1 MDHEN, CDR2 SYDVKM. This CDR3 region has 14 residues. The DNA of the CDR3 is TGTGCCAGCAGGAAGGGGCTTATCCCCTACGAGCAGTACTTC. Protein: CASRKGLIPYEQYF.

The chain uses TRBV5-1 and TRBJ2-1, with 8 bases that match TRBD1. CDR1 SGHRS and CDR2 YFSETQ come from the germline V gene. With 4 bases clipped from V and 6 bases from J, the junction kept 3 bases outside the gene matches. The CDR3 is 13 residues long. For the CDR3, the DNA is TGCGCCAGCAGCCGGACAGGGAGCAATGAGCAGTTCTTC. It encodes CASSRTGSNEQFF.

V and J are TRBV7-2 and TRBJ2-7; tentatively, D is TRBD2 (7 bases). V was pared by 3 bases and J by 6 bases, with 15 bases between. The CDR3 contains 14 residues. Germline-derived CDR1 and CDR2 are SGHTA and FQGNSA. The CDR3 here is CASSFGGLPIEQYF. CDR3 coding DNA: TGTGCCAGCAGCTTCGGGGGGCTACCCATCGAGCAGTACTTC.